This record covers a single T cell receptor beta chain. What it recognizes is unknown. These data come from a study of T cell clonotyping in hematopoietic cell transplantation. Study-level results: CD4 and CD8 repertoire contributions could not be separated without sorting.

V shed 3 bases and J 7 bases; nucleotides not matched to a gene: 6. CDR3 length equals 14 residues. Germline loops: CDR1 SGHTA, CDR2 FQGNSA. Profiling relied on immunoSEQ multiplex PCR, and the TCRdb table lists in-frame clones only, not all of them. The repertoire has 69,000 or so clones, just under 95% of them found once; the top ten carry around 1.5%. This receptor was obtained from a man aged 50-59 years in good health. Some clones in this sample may be carry-over from other donors' samples. The material sequenced was peripheral blood mononuclear cells. The chain combines TRBV7-2 with TRBJ2-1; 7 nucleotides align to TRBD1. CDR3 DNA sequence: TGTGCCAGCAGCTTGACAGGGATAATGAATGAGCAGTTCTTC. This sequence encodes CASSLTGIMNEQFF.